This TCR beta chain is drawn from a study of human T cells and chemical hapten exposure. Study overall: A roughly 2 cm by roughly 2 cm inner upper arm patch received 2% DPC for sensitization. Each patient's scalp received weekly diphenylcyclopropenone throughout the approximately 25-week study.

This CDR3 contains 14 residues. The germline V gene has CDR1 DFQATT and CDR2 SNEGSKA (reference sequence). V was trimmed by 8 bases and J by 0 bases, leaving 13 bases between them. TCRdb redid the calling of the RACE reads with MiXCR, one entry per CDR3 protein. Found here are over 35,000 distinct CDR3 sequences, around 3.8% of them singletons; the top ten hold around 26%. Time point denoted: patch test 1, 2 weeks after DPC sensitization. Treatment meaning: therapeutic diphenylcyclopropenone sensitization with weekly scalp DPC. RNA extraction used unfractionated whole blood as the source of total RNA. This clonotype was detected many times.

The TCR comes from a man aged 50-60 years with alopecia areata. Some clones in this sample may be carry-over from other donors' samples. The chain has TRBV20-1 and TRBJ2-2; D is perhaps TRBD1 (5 bases). The sample here was whole blood, taken in connection with sensitization to the hapten diphenylcyclopropenone (DPC). CDR3 amino acids: CSTLGHSNTGELFF. The CDR3 bases are TGCAGTACCCTCGGACACTCGAACACCGGGGAGCTGTTTTTT.